The subject of this entry is one T cell receptor (beta chain). Its target is unknown. Germline V gene sequence: CDR1 SGHAT, CDR2 FQNNGV. CDR3 length: 13 amino acids. The ends were cut back, 3 bases at V and 3 bases at J, with 5 bases in the middle. This record belongs to a study of cytomegalovirus exposure and HLA in healthy donors. About the study: Around 78 million unique TCRs, all from HLA-typed donors, were included in an early release of the data. Most donors, less than 85% of 398 genotyped, fell in the Caucasian-associated ancestry cluster.

General study findings and limits: As a later analysis showed, several of the most significant clusters appeared to be linked to common viral pathogens. Reports indicate that TCR beta sequences accurately predicted the HLA-A and HLA-B alleles of most subjects.

Primers included in the PCR were 60 Vbeta and 13 Jbeta primers. Clones were read by immunoSEQ multiplex PCR, and TCRdb kept only the in-frame ones, dropping some. Of 150,000 to 200,000 clones listed, roughly 78% are singletons. The TCR was taken from a woman aged 30 to 39 in good health and CMV-seronegative. The source material was PBMCs. The chain joins TRBV11-2 to TRBJ2-2, with D unresolved. CDR3 amino acids: CASSFRDTGELFF. The CDR3 nucleotides are TGTGCCAGCAGCTTTAGAGACACCGGGGAGCTGTTTTTT.